The rows below give T cell receptor beta chains drawn from one sample of a study of cytomegalovirus exposure and HLA in healthy donors. Profiling relied on immunoSEQ multiplex PCR, and the TCRdb table lists in-frame clones only, not all of them. There are over 110,000 clones in the sample; roughly four fifths occur only once, and 1.4% lies in the top ten. Sequences were obtained from PBMCs. Every receptor here comes from a woman between 25 and 40 years old in good health and CMV-seronegative. Both conserved end residues are part of each CDR3. The order of the fields is J gene, clone size, D gene, V gene, CDR3 DNA, CDR3 protein. A D gene is named only where the DNA matches it firmly. Some rows mark clone size as missing; the rest say once, few, many or name a class of expanded clone.

J: TRBJ2-7; size: -; D: -; V: TRBV29-1; DNA: TGCAGCGCAGAAGACAGCTCCTACGAGCAGTACTTC; CDR3: CSAEDSSYEQYF
J: TRBJ2-3; size: -; D: TRBD2; V: TRBV4-3; DNA: TGCGCCAGCAGCCAAGAAGAGACTAGCGGGGGGCGCACAGATACGCAGTATTTT; CDR3: CASSQEETSGGRTDTQYF
J: TRBJ1-1; size: -; D: -; V: TRBV9; DNA: TGTGCCAGCAGCGTAGGAGACAGAGGAACGAACACTGAAGCTTTCTTT; CDR3: CASSVGDRGTNTEAFF
J: TRBJ2-7; size: -; D: -; V: TRBV28; DNA: TGTGCCAGCAGTCCCCGTCTCGGACAGTTACACGAGCAGTACTTC; CDR3: CASSPRLGQLHEQYF
J: TRBJ2-5; size: -; D: TRBD1; V: TRBV11-2; DNA: TGTGCCAGCAGCTACCGGGACAGGGTTCAAGAGACCCAGTACTTC; CDR3: CASSYRDRVQETQYF
J: TRBJ2-3; size: -; D: TRBD2; V: TRBV5-1; DNA: TGCGCCAGCAGCTTGGGGTCTAGCGGGGGGGATACGCAGTATTTT; CDR3: CASSLGSSGGDTQYF
J: TRBJ1-2; size: -; D: -; V: TRBV15; DNA: TGTGCCACCAGCAGGGGGGCCTATGGCTACACCTTC; CDR3: CATSRGAYGYTF
J: TRBJ2-2; size: -; D: -; V: TRBV2; DNA: TGTGCCAGCAGTGAAGCTCCAACTAGCTCCGGGGAGCTGTTTTTT; CDR3: CASSEAPTSSGELFF
J: TRBJ1-3; size: -; D: -; V: TRBV4-1; DNA: TGCGCCAGCAGCCGCACTCGGGGGGTTAGCTCTGGAAACACCATATATTTT; CDR3: CASSRTRGVSSGNTIYF
J: TRBJ2-3; size: -; D: TRBD2; V: TRBV5-6; DNA: TGTGCCAGCAGCGCACGGGGGGCAGATACGCAGTATTTT; CDR3: CASSARGADTQYF
J: TRBJ2-7; size: -; D: -; V: TRBV15; DNA: TGTGCCACCAGCAGAGAGGCCAGGGAATACGAGCAGTACTTC; CDR3: CATSREAREYEQYF
J: TRBJ1-4; size: -; D: TRBD1; V: TRBV5-1; DNA: TGCGCCAGCAGCTTGACCGGGACAGCAAATGAAAAACTGTTTTTT; CDR3: CASSLTGTANEKLFF
J: TRBJ2-1; size: -; D: TRBD1; V: TRBV4-2; DNA: TGTGCCAGCAGCCAACGGGACAGGGAGATTGATGAGCAGTTCTTC; CDR3: CASSQRDREIDEQFF
J: TRBJ1-1; size: once; D: TRBD1; V: TRBV6-5; DNA: TGTGCCAGCAAACGACAGGGGGCTGGAACTGAAGCTTTCTTT; CDR3: CASKRQGAGTEAFF
J: TRBJ1-2; size: -; D: -; V: TRBV2; DNA: TGTGCCAGCATAAGGGGGTCGATTAACTATGGCTACACCTTC; CDR3: CASIRGSINYGYTF
J: TRBJ1-1; size: once; D: TRBD1; V: TRBV6-5; DNA: TGTGCCAGCAGAGGGACAGGGCGGAACACTGAAGCTTTCTTT; CDR3: CASRGTGRNTEAFF
J: TRBJ2-2; size: -; D: TRBD1; V: TRBV14; DNA: TGTGCCAGCAGCCAAGTTCCCAGGGGGCGAAGCGGGGAGCTGTTTTTT; CDR3: CASSQVPRGRSGELFF
J: TRBJ2-1; size: -; D: TRBD2; V: TRBV6-6; DNA: TGTGCCAGCAGCTACGACGGGGGGTTCGATGAGCAGTTCTTC; CDR3: CASSYDGGFDEQFF
J: TRBJ1-1; size: -; D: -; V: TRBV5-6; DNA: TGTGCCAGCAGCTTGTTGGGTTGGCAGGGCCTGGGGGCGACTGAAGCTTTCTTT; CDR3: CASSLLGWQGLGATEAFF
J: TRBJ2-1; size: -; D: -; V: TRBV5-6; DNA: TGTGCCAGCAGCCCTGACTTGAGCTCCTACAATGAGCAGTTCTTC; CDR3: CASSPDLSSYNEQFF
J: TRBJ1-5; size: -; D: -; V: TRBV4-1; DNA: TGCGCCAGCAGCCAAGAAGGGACATTCGGCAATCAGCCCCAGCATTTT; CDR3: CASSQEGTFGNQPQHF
J: TRBJ2-7; size: -; D: -; V: TRBV30; DNA: TGTGCCTGGAGCGGGGGAACCTACGAGCAGTACTTC; CDR3: CAWSGGTYEQYF
J: TRBJ1-1; size: -; D: -; V: TRBV10-3; DNA: TGTGCCATCAGTGAGGAAGGGGGATACACTGAAGCTTTCTTT; CDR3: CAISEEGGYTEAFF
J: TRBJ1-4; size: -; D: -; V: TRBV2; DNA: TGTGCCAGCAGTGAAACAGGGCCATGGGATGAAAAACTGTTTTTT; CDR3: CASSETGPWDEKLFF
J: TRBJ1-1; size: -; D: -; V: TRBV27; DNA: TGTGCCAGCAGGGTTGGGGGGACTTACACTGAAGCTTTCTTT; CDR3: CASRVGGTYTEAFF
J: TRBJ2-1; size: -; D: TRBD1; V: TRBV7-7; DNA: TGTGCCAGCAGCCGTGGGGACAGGGCCTCGGGGAAGCAGTTCTTC; CDR3: CASSRGDRASGKQFF